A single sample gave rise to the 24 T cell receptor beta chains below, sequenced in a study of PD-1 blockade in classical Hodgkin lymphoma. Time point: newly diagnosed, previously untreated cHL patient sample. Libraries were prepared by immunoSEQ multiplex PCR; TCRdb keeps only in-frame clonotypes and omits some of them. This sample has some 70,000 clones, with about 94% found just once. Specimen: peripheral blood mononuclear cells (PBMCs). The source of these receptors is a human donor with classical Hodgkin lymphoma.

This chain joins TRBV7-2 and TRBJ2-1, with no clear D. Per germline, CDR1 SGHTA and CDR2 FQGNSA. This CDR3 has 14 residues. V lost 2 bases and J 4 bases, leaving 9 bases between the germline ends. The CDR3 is CASSLTRGYNEQFF. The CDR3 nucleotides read TGTGCCAGCAGCTTAACCAGAGGTTACAATGAGCAGTTCTTC. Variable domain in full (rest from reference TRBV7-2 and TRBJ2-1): GAGVSQSPSNKVTEKGKDVELRCDPISGHTALYWYRQSLGQGLEFLIYFQGNSAPDKSGLPSDRFSAERTGGSVSTLTIQRTQQEDSAVYLCASSLTRGYNEQFFGPGTRLTVL.

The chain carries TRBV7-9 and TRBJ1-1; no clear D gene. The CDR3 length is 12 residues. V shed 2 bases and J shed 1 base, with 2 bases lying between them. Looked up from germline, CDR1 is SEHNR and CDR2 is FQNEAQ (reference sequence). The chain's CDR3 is CASSLKNTEAFF. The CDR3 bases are TGTGCCAGCAGCTTAAAGAACACTGAAGCTTTCTTT.

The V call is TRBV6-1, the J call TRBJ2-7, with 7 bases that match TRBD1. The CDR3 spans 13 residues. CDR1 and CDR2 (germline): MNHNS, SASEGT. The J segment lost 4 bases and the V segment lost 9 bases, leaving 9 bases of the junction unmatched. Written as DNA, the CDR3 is TGTGCCAGTTCCCGGGACAGCGCGTACGAGCAGTACTTC. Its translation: CASSRDSAYEQYF.

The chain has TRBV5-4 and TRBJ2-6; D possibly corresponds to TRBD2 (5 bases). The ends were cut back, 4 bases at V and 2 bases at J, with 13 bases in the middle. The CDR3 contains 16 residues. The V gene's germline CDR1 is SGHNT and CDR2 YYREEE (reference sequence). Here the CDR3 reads CASSLAGNAGANVLTF. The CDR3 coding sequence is TGTGCCAGCAGCCTGGCGGGTAATGCTGGGGCCAACGTCCTGACTTTC.

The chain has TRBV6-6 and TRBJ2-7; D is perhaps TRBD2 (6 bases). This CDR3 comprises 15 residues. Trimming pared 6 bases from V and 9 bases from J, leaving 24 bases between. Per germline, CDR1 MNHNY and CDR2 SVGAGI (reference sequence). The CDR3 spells CASRHRRDWVFGQYF. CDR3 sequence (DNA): TGTGCCAGCAGACACCGACGGGACTGGGTATTTGGGCAGTACTTC.

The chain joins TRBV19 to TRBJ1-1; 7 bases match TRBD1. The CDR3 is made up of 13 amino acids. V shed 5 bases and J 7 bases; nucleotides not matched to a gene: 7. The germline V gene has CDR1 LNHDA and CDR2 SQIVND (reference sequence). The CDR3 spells CASSGTARGEAFF. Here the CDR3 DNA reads TGTGCCAGTAGTGGGACAGCGAGGGGTGAAGCTTTCTTT.

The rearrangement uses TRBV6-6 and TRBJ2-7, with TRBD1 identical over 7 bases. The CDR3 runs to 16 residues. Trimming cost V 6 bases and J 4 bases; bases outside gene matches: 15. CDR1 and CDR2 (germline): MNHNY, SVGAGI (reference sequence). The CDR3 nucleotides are TGTGCCAGCAGCCCCGCTTACCGGGACAGAACTTACGAGCAGTACTTC. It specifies CASSPAYRDRTYEQYF.

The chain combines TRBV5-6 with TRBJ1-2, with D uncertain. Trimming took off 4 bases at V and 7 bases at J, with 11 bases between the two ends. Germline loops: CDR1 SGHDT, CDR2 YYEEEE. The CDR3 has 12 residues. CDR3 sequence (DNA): TGTGCCAGCAGCATAACAGAGGCTGGCTACACCTTC. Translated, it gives CASSITEAGYTF.

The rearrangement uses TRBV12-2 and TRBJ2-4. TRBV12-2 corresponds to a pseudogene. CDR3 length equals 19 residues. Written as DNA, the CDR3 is TGTGCAAGTCCCCTAAAAATACTGTTAGGGCTCCAAGCCAAAAACATTCAGTACTTC. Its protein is CASPLKILLGLQAKNIQYF.

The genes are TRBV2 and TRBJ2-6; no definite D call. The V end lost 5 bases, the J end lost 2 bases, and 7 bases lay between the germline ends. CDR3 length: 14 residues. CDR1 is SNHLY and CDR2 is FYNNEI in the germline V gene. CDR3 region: CASSTDPGANVLTF. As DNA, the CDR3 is TGTGCCAGCAGTACCGACCCTGGGGCCAACGTCCTGACTTTC.

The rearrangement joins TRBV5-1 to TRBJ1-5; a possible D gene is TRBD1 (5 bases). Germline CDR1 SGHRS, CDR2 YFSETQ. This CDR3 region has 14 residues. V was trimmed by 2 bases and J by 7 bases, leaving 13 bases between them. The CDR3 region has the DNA TGCGCCAGCAGCTTAAGAGGGGACGTGCAGCCCCAGCATTTT. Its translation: CASSLRGDVQPQHF.

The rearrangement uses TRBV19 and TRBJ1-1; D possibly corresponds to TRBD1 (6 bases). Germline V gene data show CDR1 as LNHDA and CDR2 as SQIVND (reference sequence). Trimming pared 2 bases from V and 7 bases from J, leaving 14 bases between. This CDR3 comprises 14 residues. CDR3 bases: TGTGCCAGTAGTATACCCCAGGGGAACTTTGAAGCTTTCTTT. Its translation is CASSIPQGNFEAFF.

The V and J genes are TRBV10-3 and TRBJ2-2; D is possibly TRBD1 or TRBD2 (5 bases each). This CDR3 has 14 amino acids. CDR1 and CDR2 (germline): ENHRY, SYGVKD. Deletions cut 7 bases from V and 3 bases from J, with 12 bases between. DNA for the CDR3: TGTGCCATCAAGGCAGGGAGAGACACCGGGGAGCTGTTTTTT. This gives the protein CAIKAGRDTGELFF.

CDR3: CASSQGRAGSGKNIQYF. Written as DNA, the CDR3 is TGCGCCAGCAGCCAAGGGAGGGCAGGGTCTGGCAAAAACATTCAGTACTTC. The rearrangement uses TRBV4-1 and TRBJ2-4; D is perhaps TRBD2 (6 bases). Trimming removed 1 base at V and 3 bases at J, with 16 bases between. Germline-derived CDR1 and CDR2 are MGHRA and YSYEKL. The length of the CDR3 is 17 residues.

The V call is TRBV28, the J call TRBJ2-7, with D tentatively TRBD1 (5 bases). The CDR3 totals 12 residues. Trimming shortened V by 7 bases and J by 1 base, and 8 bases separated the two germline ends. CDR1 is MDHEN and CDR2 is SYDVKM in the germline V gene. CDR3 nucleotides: TGTGCCAGCAAAACAGGTTCCTACGAGCAGTACTTC. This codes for CASKTGSYEQYF.

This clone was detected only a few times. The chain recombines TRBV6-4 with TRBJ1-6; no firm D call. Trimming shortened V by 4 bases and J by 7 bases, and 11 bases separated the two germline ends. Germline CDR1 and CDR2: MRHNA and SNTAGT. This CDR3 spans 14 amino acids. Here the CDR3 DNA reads TGTGCCAGCAGTGTTGAGGCGGTGAATTCACCCCTCCACTTT. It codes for CASSVEAVNSPLHF.

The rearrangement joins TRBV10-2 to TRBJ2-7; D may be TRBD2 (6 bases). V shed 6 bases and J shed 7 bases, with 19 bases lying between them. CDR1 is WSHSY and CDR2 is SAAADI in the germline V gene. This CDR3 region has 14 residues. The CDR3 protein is CASSAGTLRIEQYF. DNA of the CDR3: TGCGCCAGCAGCGCCGGGACTTTGAGGATTGAGCAGTACTTC.

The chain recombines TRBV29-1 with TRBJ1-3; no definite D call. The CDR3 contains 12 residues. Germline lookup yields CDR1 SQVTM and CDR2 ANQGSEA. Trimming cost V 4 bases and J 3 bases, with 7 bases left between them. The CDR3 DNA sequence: TGCAGCGTTGTAAGAGATGGAAACACCATATATTTT. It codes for CSVVRDGNTIYF.

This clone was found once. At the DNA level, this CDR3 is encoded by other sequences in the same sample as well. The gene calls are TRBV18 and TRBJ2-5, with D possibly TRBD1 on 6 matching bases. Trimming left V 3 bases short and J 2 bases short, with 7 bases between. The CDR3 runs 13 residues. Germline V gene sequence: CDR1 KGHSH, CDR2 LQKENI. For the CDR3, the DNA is TGTGCCAGCTCACCCGGACAGCAAGAGACCCAGTACTTC. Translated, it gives CASSPGQQETQYF.

The CDR3, as DNA: TGTGCCAGTAGTATACACTCCCCGGGACAGTTGAAAAACATTCAGTACTTC. Its protein is CASSIHSPGQLKNIQYF. V gene TRBV19 combines with J gene TRBJ2-4, with 7 bases that match TRBD1. This CDR3 region has 17 residues. Per the germline V gene, CDR1 is LNHDA and CDR2 is SQIVND (reference sequence). The V segment lost 2 bases and the J segment 4 bases; nucleotides outside the gene matches: 11.

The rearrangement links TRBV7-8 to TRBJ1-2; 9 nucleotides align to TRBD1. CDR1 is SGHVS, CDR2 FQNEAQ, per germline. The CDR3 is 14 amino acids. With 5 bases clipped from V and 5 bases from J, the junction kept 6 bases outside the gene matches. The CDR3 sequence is CASSRTGVGYGYTF. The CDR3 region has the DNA TGTGCCAGCAGCCGGACAGGGGTAGGGTATGGCTACACCTTC. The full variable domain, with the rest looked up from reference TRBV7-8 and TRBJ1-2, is GAGVSQSPRYKVAKRGQDVALRCDPISGHVSLFWYQQALGQGPEFLTYFQNEAQLDKSGLPSDRFFAERPEGSVSTLKIQRTQQEDSAVYLCASSRTGVGYGYTFGSGTRLTVV.

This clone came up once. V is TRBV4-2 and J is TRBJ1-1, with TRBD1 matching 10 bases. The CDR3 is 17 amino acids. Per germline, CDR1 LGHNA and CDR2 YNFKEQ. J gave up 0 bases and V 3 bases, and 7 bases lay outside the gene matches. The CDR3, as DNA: TGTGCCAGCAGCCATCCGGGACAGGGGCGCATGAACACTGAAGCTTTCTTT. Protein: CASSHPGQGRMNTEAFF.

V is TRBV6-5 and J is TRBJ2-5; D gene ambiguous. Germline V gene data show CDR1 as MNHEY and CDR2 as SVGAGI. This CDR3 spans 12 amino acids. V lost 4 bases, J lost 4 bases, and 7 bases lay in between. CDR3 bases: TGTGCCAGCAGTTCGACCCCAGAGACCCAGTACTTC. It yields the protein CASSSTPETQYF.

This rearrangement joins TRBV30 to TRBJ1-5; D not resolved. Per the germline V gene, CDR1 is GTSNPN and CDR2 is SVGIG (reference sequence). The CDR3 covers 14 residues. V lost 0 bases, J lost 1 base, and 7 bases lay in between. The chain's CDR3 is CAWSVRSSNQPQHF. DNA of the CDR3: TGTGCCTGGAGTGTTCGATCGAGCAATCAGCCCCAGCATTTT.